This TCR beta chain was obtained from a study of cytomegalovirus exposure and HLA in healthy donors. Whole-study results and caveats: A classifier reportedly called cytomegalovirus status with high sensitivity and specificity. Most TCR sequences showed up rarely, but some public TCRs showed up in many donors. Clusters of TCRs from the first cohort tended to co-occur in the approximately 130 validation repertoires (as a later analysis found).

A remark on this clone: Antigen specificity is unknown.

Data came from immunoSEQ multiplex PCR; TCRdb stores just in-frame clones and leaves some out. The sample lists approximately 65,000 clones; 80% to 95% were seen once. Germline V gene sequence: CDR1 SGHRS, CDR2 YFSETQ. Trimming stripped 3 bases from V and 0 bases from J, with 12 bases between. CDR3 size: 15 residues. The sequence was collected from a man aged 18 to 29 in good health and CMV-seropositive. The chain carries TRBV5-1 and TRBJ1-1; D uncertain. The sequencing input was PBMCs. The CDR3 spells CASSSRPELNTEAFF. The DNA of the CDR3 is TGCGCCAGCAGCTCGCGTCCCGAACTGAACACTGAAGCTTTCTTT.